This T cell receptor beta chain comes out of a study of post-analysis software for immune sequencing data. Overall study: Patients with relapsing-remitting, secondary progressive and progressive-relapsing multiple sclerosis courses were all represented. Study results and limitations: Strong co-clustering by F measure was seen for same-batch samples. Controls showed lower frequencies than patients for several TRBV segments, and TRBV5-6, TRBV5-1 and TRBV20-1 were among these. People with multiple sclerosis had a significantly lower normalized Chao1 diversity than controls did.

The authors incorporated unique molecular identifiers into the TCR beta cDNA libraries. Researchers reported 520,000 or so cDNA molecules coming from about 0.98 to 11 million T cells. TCRdb recomputed calls from the PCR reads with MiXCR, one row per CDR3 protein. The sample includes a few hundred thousand distinct CDR3 sequences, about a third seen only once; the top ten take 4.5% to 7.5%. As concerns this clonotype: Its specificity is unknown.

There are 16 residues in the CDR3. Trimming left V 2 bases short and J 6 bases short, with 16 bases between. Germline V gene sequence: CDR1 LNHDA, CDR2 SQIVND (reference sequence). The TCR sequence derives from a girl aged 2 to 17 with multiple sclerosis. The chain links TRBV19 to TRBJ2-2; D unclear. Source material: blood. The CDR3 DNA sequence: TGTGCCAGTAGTATAAATGCGGATTTGGCCTCCGGGGAGCTGTTTTTT. Translating gives CASSINADLASGELFF.